What follows are 16 T cell receptor beta chains derived from one specimen sequenced in a study of T-cell reconstitution after alpha-beta-depleted transplantation in children. Preparing the TCRbeta library involved the use of unique molecular identifiers. TCRdb ran MiXCR on the PCR reads and lists one entry per CDR3 protein. The sample records nearly 550,000 distinct CDR3 sequences, about 18% being singletons. This specimen consisted of PBMCs from the stem cell graft donor, obtained from the stem cell graft. Receptors were obtained from a human donor who donated a stem cell graft to a child with acute lymphoblastic leukemia.

In this sample, this clonotype turned up a few times. This chain uses TRBV4-2 with TRBJ2-1, with 10 bases matching TRBD2. CDR1 LGHNA and CDR2 YNFKEQ come from the germline V gene. Trimming at V came to 0 bases and at J to 15 bases, leaving 8 bases not matched to a gene. The CDR3 sequence is 14 residues long. The CDR3 coding sequence is TGTGCCAGCAGCCAAGATCCTAGCGGGAGAAGGCGGTTCTTC. This sequence encodes CASSQDPSGRRRFF.

This clonotype was observed a few times. The rearrangement links TRBV5-1 to TRBJ2-2; TRBD2 matches 7 bases. From germline, CDR1 is SGHRS and CDR2 YFSETQ. This CDR3 has 14 residues. Losses at the gene ends were 2 bases for V and 6 bases for J; bases not matched to a gene: 4. The CDR3 loop is CASSLGREAGELFF. Written as DNA, the CDR3 is TGCGCCAGCAGCTTAGGACGGGAGGCCGGGGAGCTGTTTTTT.

This chain connects TRBV12-3 or TRBV12-4 to TRBJ2-5; a weak D match, TRBD1 (6 bases). The ends were cut back, 5 bases at V and 5 bases at J, with 21 bases in the middle. The CDR3 spans 16 residues. CDR3 in DNA: TGTGCCAGCAGTCCTCCTACAGGGCTGGGCCACGAGACCCAGTACTTC. It specifies CASSPPTGLGHETQYF.

This clonotype was recorded a few times. The chain couples TRBV7-6 to TRBJ2-7, with D possibly matching TRBD2 (5 bases). The germline gives CDR1 SGHVS, CDR2 FNYEAQ. V lost 5 bases to trimming and J lost 5 bases, with 10 bases between them. This CDR3 is built from 12 residues. This CDR3 is CASSHGGHEQYF. The CDR3 DNA sequence: TGTGCCAGCAGCCATGGCGGGCACGAGCAGTACTTC.

This chain joins TRBV2 and TRBJ1-5; D unclear. Per germline, CDR1 SNHLY and CDR2 FYNNEI. The V end was cut by 11 bases, the J end by 2 bases, with 28 bases between. The CDR3 is 18 amino acids. The CDR3 DNA reads as TGTGCCTTCTGTTTAGATAGTTGGATGAGGGAAGGCAATCAGCCCCAGCATTTT. Translated: CAFCLDSWMREGNQPQHF.

The gene calls are TRBV5-1 and TRBJ2-7, with D possibly TRBD2 on 5 matching bases. The V end lost 6 bases, the J end lost 4 bases, and 20 bases lay between the germline ends. This CDR3 has 15 amino acids. Germline V lookup: CDR1 SGHRS, CDR2 YFSETQ. The CDR3 DNA sequence: TGCGCCAGCACCGATCCCAGGACGGGAAGGTACGAGCAGTACTTC. Its translation is CASTDPRTGRYEQYF.

This clonotype was seen a handful of times. V gene TRBV29-1 combines with J gene TRBJ2-1; maybe TRBD2 (5 bases). Germline CDR1 is SQVTM and CDR2 is ANQGSEA. The V gene lost 7 bases and the J gene lost 1 base, with 8 bases spanning the gap. This CDR3 spans 12 amino acids. CDR3 sequence (DNA): TGCAGCGGTCGGGGTTCCTACAATGAGCAGTTCTTC. Its translation: CSGRGSYNEQFF.

This clonotype showed up many times. This sequence joins TRBV7-9 and TRBJ2-5; 7 positions match TRBD1. The trim removed 6 bases at V and 2 bases at J, leaving 3 bases unmatched. Germline values: CDR1 SEHNR, CDR2 FQNEAQ (reference sequence). The CDR3 has 13 residues. CDR3 in DNA: TGTGCCAGCAGTTCGGGACAGCAAGAGACCCAGTACTTC. Its protein product is CASSSGQQETQYF.

This clonotype has a handful of counts. The chain recombines TRBV5-1 with TRBJ2-1; D remains ambiguous. This CDR3 is built from 13 residues. Germline-derived CDR1 and CDR2 are SGHRS and YFSETQ. Trimming removed 4 bases from V and 8 bases from J, with 13 bases in between. This CDR3 reads CASSPDSTHEQFF. DNA of the CDR3: TGCGCCAGCAGCCCTGACTCTACGCATGAGCAGTTCTTC.

The chain joins TRBV20-1 to TRBJ2-1, with TRBD1 matching over 8 bases. The CDR3 is 15 residues long. Germline assignment: CDR1 DFQATT and CDR2 SNEGSKA (reference sequence). The junction had 8 bases not matched to a gene; V was cut back by 0 bases and J by 7 bases. The CDR3 sequence is CSARDYARGQNEQFF. In DNA, the CDR3 is TGCAGTGCTAGAGATTACGCCAGGGGGCAGAATGAGCAGTTCTTC.

This clonotype was found a few times. The chain couples TRBV19 to TRBJ1-1; weak D call: TRBD1 (5 bases). The CDR3 totals 13 residues. V was cut by 3 bases and J by 6 bases, with 11 bases left in between. CDR1 is LNHDA and CDR2 is SQIVND in the germline V gene (reference sequence). CDR3 protein: CASSISKTAEAFF. DNA for the CDR3: TGTGCCAGTAGTATTTCGAAGACAGCTGAAGCTTTCTTT.

This clonotype showed up just a few times. The chain employs TRBV29-1 and TRBJ1-1; a possible D gene is TRBD1 (5 bases). With 6 bases removed from V and 5 bases from J, the gap between germline ends came to 10 bases. This CDR3 has 11 residues. The germline gives CDR1 SQVTM, CDR2 ANQGSEA. The CDR3 bases are TGCAGCGTCCTGACAGCAACTGAAGCTTTCTTT. The encoded protein is CSVLTATEAFF.

This clonotype was recorded a few times. V is TRBV12-3 or TRBV12-4 and J is TRBJ2-1; TRBD2 matches 12 bases. The CDR3 extends over 17 amino acids. With V trimmed by 6 bases and J by 12 bases, 18 bases remained unmatched. The CDR3 region is CASSHRSGLAGGLGQFF. In nucleotides, the CDR3 is TGTGCCAGCAGCCATCGCTCGGGGCTAGCGGGAGGGCTCGGGCAGTTCTTC.

In this sample, this clonotype turned up many times. CDR3 sequence reads: CASSSSGRGETQYF. CDR3 bases: TGCGCCAGCAGCTCTAGCGGGAGAGGCGAGACCCAGTACTTC. The rearrangement uses TRBV5-1 and TRBJ2-5, with 10 bases fitting TRBD2. The CDR3 contains 14 residues. The trim removed 3 bases at V and 5 bases at J, leaving 4 bases unmatched. Germline CDR1 is SGHRS and CDR2 is YFSETQ.

This clonotype turned up a few times. The V call is TRBV6-1, the J call TRBJ2-1; the D is unclear. Per the germline V gene, CDR1 is MNHNS and CDR2 is SASEGT. The CDR3 length is 17 residues. Trimming stripped 5 bases from V and 4 bases from J, with 21 bases between. This chain's CDR3 is CASSTYPGPRIYNEQFF. Here the CDR3 DNA reads TGTGCCAGCAGTACCTACCCGGGCCCTCGTATTTACAATGAGCAGTTCTTC.

The chain links TRBV11-3 to TRBJ2-5; 10 positions match TRBD2. V gave up 0 bases and J gave up 4 bases; unmatched junction bases: 8. The CDR3 is 17 residues long. Germline assignment: CDR1 SGHNT and CDR2 YENEEA. The CDR3 DNA sequence: TGTGCCAGCAGCTTAGAAAGTAGCGGGAGGCCAGGAGAGACCCAGTACTTC. Translated, it gives CASSLESSGRPGETQYF.